This T cell receptor (beta chain) was found in a study of blood T cell repertoires in COVID-19. Study information: There were acute and convalescent COVID-19 samples, and they came from the United States, Italy and Spain. PBMCs, B-cell-depleted T cells, or T cells were the source of the cDNA or gDNA that made up the material.

Source study methods: Using reference gene primer amplification, nucleated cell counts were estimated. The table came from immunoSEQ multiplex PCR; TCRdb's copy has only in-frame clones and leaves some out. The V and J calls and clone size come from that table; D and trimming were worked out from the DNA. The sample records about 82,000 clones, about 80% being singletons. This clone was seen once. J gave up 3 bases and V 3 bases, and 7 bases lay outside the gene matches. The CDR3 totals 15 residues. The receptor was derived from a woman between 40 and 55 years old with active or convalescent COVID-19. The sample taken for sequencing was peripheral blood. This chain joins TRBV23-1 and TRBJ1-1; TRBD1 matches 7 bases. TRBV23-1 is labeled an ORF, and its function is uncertain. Here the CDR3 reads CASSQPDRRYTEAFF. CDR3 in DNA: TGCGCCAGCAGTCAGCCGGACAGGCGTTACACTGAAGCTTTCTTT.